This T cell receptor beta chain was captured in a study of T cell responses to AZD1222 COVID-19 vaccine. Study findings and constraints: The donors showed a predominance of white British ancestry and of females, with possible underestimation of clonal diversity. Spike as a whole was targeted by vaccine-associated CD4 TCRs, dominant at 160-218 and 743-854.

A word on this clone: Its antigen is not known.

This CDR3 is 12 amino acids long. Trimming removed 5 bases from V and 9 bases from J, with 11 bases in between. Germline V gene sequence: CDR1 MGHDK, CDR2 SYGVNS. Sequencing was performed with immunoSEQ multiplex PCR; in TCRdb, only in-frame clones are kept and a portion is missing. The sample shows hundreds of thousands of clones, 90% to 95% of them seen only once. Sample: peripheral blood, taken 28 days after the second AZD1222 dose. The source is an adult who received the AZD1222 COVID-19 vaccine. V is TRBV25-1 and J is TRBJ1-5; TRBD1 is a possible D gene (6 bases). The CDR3 spells CASSFLQGPQHF. The CDR3 nucleotides are TGTGCCAGCAGTTTCCTACAGGGGCCCCAGCATTTT. The variable domain in full, completed from reference TRBV25-1 and TRBJ1-5, reads EADIYQTPRYLVIGTGKKITLECSQTMGHDKMYWYQQDPGMELHLIHYSYGVNSTEKGDLSSESTVSRIRTEHFPLTLESARPSHTSQYLCASSFLQGPQHFGDGTRLSIL.